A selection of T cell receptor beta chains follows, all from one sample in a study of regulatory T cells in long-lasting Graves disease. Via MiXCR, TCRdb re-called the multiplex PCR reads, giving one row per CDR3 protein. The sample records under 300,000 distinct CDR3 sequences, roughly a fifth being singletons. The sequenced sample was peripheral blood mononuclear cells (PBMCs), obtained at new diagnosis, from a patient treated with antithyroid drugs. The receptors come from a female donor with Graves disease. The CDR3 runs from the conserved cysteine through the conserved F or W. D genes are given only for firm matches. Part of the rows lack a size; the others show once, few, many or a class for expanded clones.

CDR3: CSARQSSSYEQYF
DNA: TGCAGTGCTCGACAGAGTAGCTCCTACGAGCAGTACTTC
V: TRBV20-1
size: many
length: 13
J: TRBJ2-7
D: NA

CDR3: CASREAGRLGRNEQYF
DNA: TGTGCCAGCAGAGAGGCCGGGCGATTGGGTCGGAACGAGCAGTACTTC
V: TRBV11-2
size: many
length: 16
J: TRBJ2-7
D: NA

CDR3: CSASRGVGVEKLFF
DNA: TGCAGTGCTTCGAGGGGAGTTGGGGTTGAAAAACTGTTTTTT
V: TRBV20-1
size: NA
length: 14
J: TRBJ1-4
D: NA

CDR3: CSARVGMGGELFF
DNA: TGCAGTGCTAGAGTGGGGATGGGCGGGGAGCTGTTTTTT
V: TRBV20-1
size: few
length: 13
J: TRBJ2-2
D: NA

CDR3: CATASGGGAGTGELFF
DNA: TGTGCCACCGCAAGCGGGGGGGGCGCGGGGACCGGGGAGCTGTTTTTT
V: TRBV24-1
size: many
length: 16
J: TRBJ2-2
D: TRBD2

CDR3: CASRRTSGVYNEQFF
DNA: TGTGCCAGCAGGCGTACTAGCGGGGTTTACAATGAGCAGTTCTTC
V: TRBV7-2
size: many
length: 15
J: TRBJ2-1
D: TRBD2

CDR3: CASSQDLGLAVAHEQFF
DNA: TGTGCCAGCAGCCAAGACTTGGGACTAGCGGTAGCCCATGAGCAGTTCTTC
V: TRBV14
size: NA
length: 17
J: TRBJ2-1
D: TRBD2

CDR3: CASSPSGRSADTQYF
DNA: TGTGCCAGCAGCCCTAGCGGGAGATCGGCAGATACGCAGTATTTT
V: TRBV3-1
size: many
length: 15
J: TRBJ2-3
D: TRBD2

CDR3: CASSPAYRARTDTQYF
DNA: TGCGCCAGCAGCCCTGCTTACAGGGCTCGCACAGATACGCAGTATTTT
V: TRBV4-3
size: many
length: 16
J: TRBJ2-3
D: NA

CDR3: CASIRRRGTGNTIYF
DNA: TGTGCCAGCATCCGACGTCGGGGAACTGGAAACACCATATATTTT
V: TRBV6-1
size: few
length: 15
J: TRBJ1-3
D: NA

CDR3: CASSLSGQGTSDEQFF
DNA: TGTGCCAGCAGCTTATCAGGACAGGGGACAAGCGATGAGCAGTTCTTC
V: TRBV7-9
size: few
length: 16
J: TRBJ2-1
D: TRBD1

CDR3: CSAPPTGPGGSAKNIQYF
DNA: TGCAGTGCTCCCCCTACTGGCCCGGGAGGTTCGGCCAAAAACATTCAGTACTTC
V: TRBV20-1
size: many
length: 18
J: TRBJ2-4
D: TRBD2

CDR3: CASSRRDTGELFF
DNA: TGTGCCAGCAGTAGACGAGACACCGGGGAGCTGTTTTTT
V: TRBV28
size: many
length: 13
J: TRBJ2-2
D: NA